Described below is a single T cell receptor (beta chain) sequence and its context. Trimming left V 6 bases short and J 2 bases short, with 4 bases between. Germline lookup yields CDR1 KGHDR and CDR2 SFDVKD. The CDR3 has 12 amino acids. These data belong to a study of tumor-infiltrating lymphocytes in primary liver carcinoma. Germline DNA was extracted alongside blood RNA, which was obtained from unsorted whole blood. Starting material of 400 to 600 ng total RNA yielded TCR beta cDNA via a constant-region primer. Libraries of TCR beta came from three nested multiplex PCR rounds with slightly modified ARM-PCR. Primers for the first two PCR rounds were TRBV1-TRBV30 forward primers and a C-beta reverse primer (about 10 cycles per round). In TCRdb, the multiplex PCR reads were re-called with MiXCR into one record per CDR3 protein. The repertoire includes almost 200,000 distinct CDR3 sequences, less than 75% of them detected once, and roughly 6.8% sits in the top ten.

Sequencing was performed on peripheral blood. This sequence joins TRBV24-1 and TRBJ2-1, with no clear D. This clonotype was obtained from an older woman with primary liver carcinoma and hepatitis B virus infection. DNA of the CDR3: TGTGCCACCAGTAACCCCTACAATGAGCAGTTCTTC. Amino acid sequence: CATSNPYNEQFF.